This T cell receptor beta chain was documented in a study of cytomegalovirus exposure and HLA in healthy donors. The CDR3 extends over 14 amino acids. With 3 bases clipped from V and 15 bases from J, the junction kept 12 bases outside the gene matches. Germline V gene data show CDR1 as SGHRS and CDR2 as YFSETQ. Study results and limitations: A prior analysis recorded that most TCR beta V segments were productive about 90% or about 30% of the time.

Primers included in the PCR were 60 Vbeta and 13 Jbeta primers. Some clones are missing from TCRdb's copy, which holds only in-frame ones; the method was immunoSEQ multiplex PCR. The data contain approximately 150,000 clones, 84% of them seen just once; the ten biggest clones take up 2% to 2.5%. Donors sampled were nominally healthy, though unrecorded immune exposures were likely. This clone occurred a few times. Its antigen is still unknown. The sequencing input was PBMCs. This TCR came from a boy aged 2 to 10 in good health and CMV-seronegative. The chain couples TRBV5-1 to TRBJ2-2; 9 bases are shared with TRBD1. CDR3 sequence (DNA): TGCGCCAGCAGCTCAGAGGGACCGGGACAGGGAATGTTTTTT. It encodes CASSSEGPGQGMFF.